These T cell receptor beta chains were read from a single sample in a study of T cell clones after liver transplantation. The repertoire was sequenced with immunoSEQ multiplex PCR; TCRdb's copy has only in-frame clones and lacks some. The sample contains roughly 100,000 clones, roughly 80% of which appear only once. This sample comprised CD4+ T cells from blood, obtained before liver transplant. Receptors were obtained from a human donor who received a liver transplant. Both conserved end residues are part of each CDR3. Each record gives: J gene, V gene, D gene, clone size, CDR3 DNA, CDR3 protein. D genes are given only for firm matches. For some rows the clone size is stated as once, few or many, or as a class when expanded; others skip it.

TRBJ2-2 | TRBV2 | NA | NA | TGTGCCAGCAGCGATACTAGGACCGGGGAGCTGTTTTTT | CASSDTRTGELFF
TRBJ2-1 | TRBV7-2 | TRBD2 | NA | TGTGCCAGCAGCGTAGCGGGGGGCTTCTCCAATGAGCAGTTCTTC | CASSVAGGFSNEQFF
TRBJ1-5 | TRBV29-1 | NA | NA | TGCAGCGTTGGCGGCGGCAATCAGCCCCAGCATTTT | CSVGGGNQPQHF
TRBJ2-3 | TRBV27 | TRBD1 | NA | TGTGCCAGCACCTCGCTAGGGACAGCCCAAGATACGCAGTATTTT | CASTSLGTAQDTQYF
TRBJ2-1 | TRBV6-5 | TRBD1 | NA | TGTGCCAGCCGCCGGGACAGGGTAAATGAGCAGTTCTTC | CASRRDRVNEQFF
TRBJ1-5 | TRBV4-1 | TRBD1 | NA | TGCGCCAGCAGCCTAAGACAGGGGCCGGGGCAGCCCCAGCATTTT | CASSLRQGPGQPQHF
TRBJ2-5 | TRBV11-2 | TRBD2 | NA | TGTGCCAGCAGCTCGACGGGGGGGCTCCAAGAGACCCAGTACTTC | CASSSTGGLQETQYF
TRBJ2-1 | TRBV6-6 | TRBD2 | NA | TGTGCCAGCAGTTACTCGGGTAGCGGGAGGGCCAATGAGCAGTTCTTC | CASSYSGSGRANEQFF
TRBJ2-4 | TRBV4-3 | NA | once | TGCGCCAGCAGCCAAGATCGTGGGGGCCCGAACAAAAACATTCAGTACTTC | CASSQDRGGPNKNIQYF
TRBJ1-1 | TRBV7-9 | NA | NA | TGTGCCAGCAGCTTGAACTTTAGGGGCACTGAAGCTTTCTTT | CASSLNFRGTEAFF
TRBJ2-6 | TRBV19 | TRBD2 | few | TGTGCCAGTAGTTCGTTCGGGAGGGTCGTCGGGGTCCTCTCTGGGGCCAACGTCCTGACTTTC | CASSSFGRVVGVLSGANVLTF
TRBJ1-1 | TRBV5-4 | NA | NA | TGTGCCAGCAGCTTGGCCCAGGGGCAGACTGAAGCTTTCTTT | CASSLAQGQTEAFF
TRBJ1-2 | TRBV7-6 | NA | NA | TGTGCCAGCAGCTCCACGGGGTATGGCTACACCTTC | CASSSTGYGYTF
TRBJ1-2 | TRBV25-1 | NA | few | TGTGCCAGCAGTGCTCCGAACAGCCTCTATGGCTACACCTTC | CASSAPNSLYGYTF
TRBJ1-2 | TRBV2 | TRBD1 | NA | TGTGCCAGAGGGGACAGTGGGGACTATGGCTACACCTTC | CARGDSGDYGYTF
TRBJ1-3 | TRBV11-2 | NA | NA | TGTGCCAGCAGCTTAGACTCAGGAACTGGAAACACCATATATTTT | CASSLDSGTGNTIYF
TRBJ1-1 | TRBV5-1 | NA | NA | TGCGCCAGCAGCTTCAGGGAGGACACTGAAGCTTTCTTT | CASSFREDTEAFF
TRBJ1-5 | TRBV2 | NA | NA | TGTGCCAGCAGTGAAGCGCGAGGTAGCAATCAGCCCCAGCATTTT | CASSEARGSNQPQHF
TRBJ2-1 | TRBV11-2 | TRBD2 | once | TGTGCCAGCAGCTTAGGCAGGACTAGCGGAATAGGAAATGAGCAGTTCTTC | CASSLGRTSGIGNEQFF
TRBJ1-5 | TRBV19 | NA | NA | TGTGCCAGTAGTATAGTAACAGGATATCAGCCCCAGCATTTT | CASSIVTGYQPQHF
TRBJ1-6 | TRBV7-8 | NA | NA | TGTGCCAGCAGCTCCACACTCAACAGGAATTCACCCCTCCACTTT | CASSSTLNRNSPLHF
TRBJ2-2 | TRBV6-1 | NA | NA | TGTGCCAGCAGTGTTAGAGAGGGCACCGGGGAGCTGTTTTTT | CASSVREGTGELFF
TRBJ2-1 | TRBV4-1 | NA | NA | TGCGCCAGCAGCCAAGTTTTACAGGGTGGCAATGAGCAGTTCTTC | CASSQVLQGGNEQFF
TRBJ2-3 | TRBV29-1 | TRBD1 | few | TGCAGCGTTGAAGCAGAGACAGGGAGCACAGATACGCAGTATTTT | CSVEAETGSTDTQYF
TRBJ2-4 | TRBV7-8 | NA | NA | TGTGCCAGCAGCTTAGATGCCCCATCCGCGGGAAAGGCCAAAAACATTCAGTACTTC | CASSLDAPSAGKAKNIQYF
TRBJ1-1 | TRBV4-1 | NA | NA | TGCGCCAGCAGCCAAGAAAGAGGCAGGGGTCGAGCTTTCTTT | CASSQERGRGRAFF
TRBJ2-7 | TRBV18 | NA | NA | TGTGCCAGCTCAACCGACAGGAGTGCCTACGAGCAGTACTTC | CASSTDRSAYEQYF
TRBJ2-2 | TRBV6-6 | TRBD2 | NA | TGTGCCAGCAGCCATGCCGGGACTAGCGTCACCGGGGAGCTGTTTTTT | CASSHAGTSVTGELFF
TRBJ2-2 | TRBV7-3 | NA | NA | TGTGCCAGCAGCCCTCGATCCGGGGAGCTGTTTTTT | CASSPRSGELFF
TRBJ2-5 | TRBV30 | TRBD2 | NA | TGTGCCTGGGAAGCGGGGCAAGAGACCCAGTACTTC | CAWEAGQETQYF
TRBJ1-5 | TRBV2 | NA | few | TGTGCCAGCAGGTACGGGGGTAATCAGCCCCAGCATTTT | CASRYGGNQPQHF
TRBJ2-7 | TRBV27 | TRBD1 | once | TGTGCCAGCAGTTTATCGGGAGTCTTCCGGACAGGGGGGAACGAGCAGTACTTC | CASSLSGVFRTGGNEQYF
TRBJ2-3 | TRBV10-2 | NA | NA | TGCGCCAGCAGCGGACATCGAATTTCGGATACGCAGTATTTT | CASSGHRISDTQYF
TRBJ2-3 | TRBV19 | TRBD2 | NA | TGTGCCAGTAGTATAGGTGGCGGGAGGGCCAGAGATACGCAGTATTTT | CASSIGGGRARDTQYF
TRBJ2-2 | TRBV5-6 | NA | NA | TGTGCCAGCAGCTTATTTACGGGGGCGGCCGGGGAGCTGTTTTTT | CASSLFTGAAGELFF
TRBJ2-5 | TRBV5-4 | NA | NA | TGTGCCAGCAGCTTGGCAGAGACCCAGTACTTC | CASSLAETQYF
TRBJ1-5 | TRBV18 | TRBD1 | NA | TGTGCCAGCTCCCCCGGACAGGGCCAGCCCCAGCATTTT | CASSPGQGQPQHF
TRBJ1-2 | TRBV18 | NA | NA | TGTGCCAGCTCACCAGAGGACGGCGGCTATGGCTACACCTTC | CASSPEDGGYGYTF
TRBJ2-3 | TRBV27 | TRBD2 | NA | TGTGCCAGCAGTTCCCTAGCGGGATTCGTATCTAGCACAGATACGCAGTATTTT | CASSSLAGFVSSTDTQYF
TRBJ2-1 | TRBV10-1 | TRBD2 | NA | TGCGCCAGCAGTGAGTCTGTAGCGGGCGCCTACAATGAGCAGTTCTTC | CASSESVAGAYNEQFF
TRBJ2-1 | TRBV30 | NA | NA | TGTGCCTGGAACCGACAGGTAGGCCGCGAGCAGTTCTTC | CAWNRQVGREQFF
TRBJ2-5 | TRBV28 | TRBD2 | NA | TGTGCCAGCAGTCCGCCAACAGCGGGACAAGAGACCCAGTACTTC | CASSPPTAGQETQYF
TRBJ2-6 | TRBV10-3 | NA | NA | TGTGCCATCAGTGTGCGTCTTCCCTCTGGGGCCAACGTCCTGACTTTC | CAISVRLPSGANVLTF
TRBJ2-3 | TRBV13 | NA | NA | TGTGCCAGCAGCCCCACTAGGGGAGCGGATACGCAGTATTTT | CASSPTRGADTQYF
TRBJ2-7 | TRBV19 | TRBD2 | NA | TGTGCCAGTAGTATAGGAGGAGCGGGAGCCTACGAGCAGTACTTC | CASSIGGAGAYEQYF
TRBJ1-6 | TRBV5-6 | NA | NA | TGTGCCAGCAGCTTAGGGGGGACGGCTAATTCACCCCTCCACTTT | CASSLGGTANSPLHF
TRBJ2-3 | TRBV2 | NA | NA | TGTGCCAGCAGTGTCGGCCCAAGCACAGATACGCAGTATTTT | CASSVGPSTDTQYF
TRBJ2-5 | TRBV6-1 | NA | once | TGTGCCAGCAGGACGGGCAAAAAGACCCAGTACTTC | CASRTGKKTQYF
TRBJ1-1 | TRBV5-6 | NA | few | TGTGCCAGCAGCTTGGCCCGGGGCATGAGAGTAGTGAACACTGAAGCTTTCTTT | CASSLARGMRVVNTEAFF
TRBJ2-2 | TRBV19 | NA | NA | TGTGCCAGTAGTATAGAAGCCCAGGTAGTCGCCGGGGAGCTGTTTTTT | CASSIEAQVVAGELFF